Presented here are 28 T cell receptor beta chains from one specimen sequenced in a study of T cells in localized non-small cell lung cancer. TCRdb's copy holds only in-frame clones and misses some; the assay was immunoSEQ multiplex PCR. Here the sample spans approximately 28,000 clones, roughly 84% being singletons. Specimen: peripheral blood mononuclear cells, collected before any cancer treatment. The receptors originated from a man aged 35-69 years with stage III lung adenocarcinoma.

The chain carries TRBV6-6 and TRBJ2-7; D is perhaps TRBD1 (6 bases). The V gene's germline CDR1 is MNHNY and CDR2 SVGAGI (reference sequence). CDR3 size: 15 residues. Deletions cut 5 bases from V and 0 bases from J, with 14 bases between. The CDR3 DNA is TGTGCCAGCAGTCAAGGGGGTTATAGCTCCTACGAGCAGTACGTC. Residues: CASSQGGYSSYEQYV.

This chain uses TRBV9 with TRBJ2-1, with 11 bases lining up with TRBD2. CDR3 size: 15 residues. V dropped 0 bases and J dropped 10; count of bases not matched to a gene: 6. Germline CDR1 is SGDLS and CDR2 is YYNGEE. The CDR3 region has the DNA TGTGCCAGCAGCGTAGGGAACCTAGCGGGAGGAGAGCAGTTCTTC. Protein: CASSVGNLAGGEQFF.

V gene TRBV9 combines with J gene TRBJ2-1, with D hard to call. The CDR3 has 14 amino acids. V lost 0 bases to trimming and J lost 6 bases, with 10 bases between them. Germline V gene data show CDR1 as SGDLS and CDR2 as YYNGEE. DNA of the CDR3: TGTGCCAGCAGCGTAGGTGGGGAATCCAATGAGCAGTTCTTC. Translated, it gives CASSVGGESNEQFF.

The gene calls are TRBV19 and TRBJ1-2; D not certain. The CDR3 sequence is 16 residues long. Deletions cut 1 base from V and 0 bases from J, with 12 bases between. Germline V gene lookup returns CDR1 LNHDA and CDR2 SQIVND (reference sequence). The CDR3 DNA sequence: TGTGCCAGTAGTATAGCCCCAGTGGCAGCTAACTATGGCTACACCTTC. Translation gives CASSIAPVAANYGYTF.

The chain employs TRBV18 and TRBJ2-3; unclear D gene. Germline V gives CDR1 KGHSH, CDR2 LQKENI. Trimming took 0 bases from V and 1 from J, leaving 8 bases between them. This CDR3 has 15 amino acids. CDR3 amino acids: CASSPPPGGTDTQYF. The CDR3 DNA sequence: TGTGCCAGCTCACCACCCCCTGGGGGCACAGATACGCAGTATTTT.

The genes are TRBV6-6 and TRBJ2-1, with 8 bases aligning to TRBD1. The CDR3 is 10 residues long. CDR1 is MNHNY, CDR2 SVGAGI, per germline (reference sequence). The V and J ends lost 11 bases and 14 bases, in that order; junction bases with no gene match: 8. DNA of the CDR3: TGTGCCGGAGGACAGGGAGTTAAGTTCTTC. Protein: CAGGQGVKFF.

The chain's CDR3 is CASTFQGNNQPQHF. The CDR3 region has the DNA TGTGCCAGCACGTTCCAGGGGAACAATCAGCCCCAGCATTTT. This rearrangement joins TRBV2 to TRBJ1-5; a possible D gene is TRBD1 (6 bases). Per the germline V gene, CDR1 is SNHLY and CDR2 is FYNNEI. The CDR3 length is 14 residues. V lost 7 bases to trimming and J lost 3 bases, with 13 bases between them.

The CDR3 here is CASTPSSGGSLGQFF. CDR3 nucleotides: TGTGCCAGCACCCCCTCTAGCGGGGGCTCACTCGGGCAGTTCTTC. The rearrangement links TRBV2 to TRBJ2-1, with TRBD2 matching 10 bases. Germline V lookup: CDR1 SNHLY, CDR2 FYNNEI. The CDR3 is made up of 15 amino acids. V lost 7 bases to trimming and J lost 12 bases; unmatched junction nucleotides: 15.

CDR3 sequence reads: CASSFQSSYNEQFF. The CDR3 DNA reads TGCGCCAGCAGCTTCCAGAGCTCCTACAATGAGCAGTTCTTC. The chain uses TRBV5-1 and TRBJ2-1; D is unresolved. Trimming removed 2 bases at V and 0 bases at J, with 6 bases between. The CDR3 is 14 amino acids. Per germline, CDR1 SGHRS and CDR2 YFSETQ.

This clone was recorded only once. V usage is TRBV15 and J usage is TRBJ2-3; D not resolved. Deletions cut 3 bases from V and 4 bases from J, with 8 bases between. The length of the CDR3 is 13 residues. CDR1 and CDR2 (germline): LNHNV, YYDKDF (reference sequence). CDR3 amino acids: CATSSPPADTQYF. In DNA form, the CDR3 reads TGTGCCACCAGCAGCCCCCCGGCAGATACGCAGTATTTT.

The gene calls are TRBV5-1 and TRBJ1-2; 12 bases map to TRBD1. Germline V gives CDR1 SGHRS, CDR2 YFSETQ. Trimming at V came to 4 bases and at J to 4 bases, leaving 11 bases not matched to a gene. The CDR3 runs 17 residues. The DNA of the CDR3 is TGCGCCAGCAGCGCGGGGACAGGGGGCTCCGAGGTCTATGGCTACACCTTC. This gives the protein CASSAGTGGSEVYGYTF.

The chain has TRBV5-1 and TRBJ2-1, with TRBD2 identical over 7 bases. The J segment lost 6 bases and the V segment lost 4 bases, leaving 1 base of the junction unmatched. This CDR3 region has 12 residues. The germline CDR1 and CDR2 sequences are SGHRS and YFSETQ. The CDR3 DNA sequence: TGCGCCAGCAGCCCTAGCGGCAATGAGCAGTTCTTC. It is translated as CASSPSGNEQFF. Together with reference TRBV5-1 and TRBJ2-1, the CDR3 gives the full variable domain: KAGVTQTPRYLIKTRGQQVTLSCSPISGHRSVSWYQQTPGQGLQFLFEYFSETQRNKGNFPGRFSGRQFSNSRSEMNVSTLELGDSALYLCASSPSGNEQFFGPGTRLTVL.

This rearrangement joins TRBV13 to TRBJ2-1, with a weak D call TRBD1 (5 bases). This CDR3 has 16 residues. V was pared by 4 bases and J by 4 bases, with 17 bases between. The germline gives CDR1 PRHDT, CDR2 FYEKMQ (reference sequence). The CDR3 coding sequence is TGTGCCAGCAGCTACTACGACAGTCGTCATTACAATGAGCAGTTCTTC. It is translated as CASSYYDSRHYNEQFF.

J is TRBJ2-1 and V is TRBV7-2; TRBD1 agrees at 10 bases. CDR1 is SGHTA and CDR2 is FQGNSA in the germline V gene. This CDR3 has 15 amino acids. V was pared by 7 bases and J by 7 bases, with 10 bases of the junction left unmatched. The CDR3 nucleotides are TGTGCCAGCACCCCCGGGACAGGGGCTTGGAATGAGCAGTTCTTC. Its protein is CASTPGTGAWNEQFF.

This clone was seen once. This chain links TRBV27 with TRBJ2-7, with 9 bases fitting TRBD2. This CDR3 is built from 14 residues. The V and J ends lost 8 bases and 3 bases, in that order; junction bases with no gene match: 8. Germline V gene sequence: CDR1 MNHEY, CDR2 SMNVEV (reference sequence). The CDR3 region is CASAPSGAIYEQYV. The DNA of the CDR3 is TGTGCCAGCGCTCCTAGCGGGGCGATCTACGAGCAGTACGTC.

The DNA of the CDR3 is TGTGCCACCAGCAGAGGGGGGACAGCCACCTACGAGCAGTACTTC. This codes for CATSRGGTATYEQYF. The chain uses TRBV15 and TRBJ2-7; 7 nucleotides line up with TRBD1. V shed 1 base and J 2 bases; nucleotides not matched to a gene: 5. From germline, CDR1 is LNHNV and CDR2 YYDKDF (reference sequence). CDR3 size: 15 residues.

V is TRBV7-2 and J is TRBJ1-6; D unclear. V lost 1 base and J lost 10, with 14 bases in between. CDR3 length equals 15 residues. Germline V gene lookup returns CDR1 SGHTA and CDR2 FQGNSA. The DNA for the CDR3 is TGTGCCAGCAGCTTAGAACTGGGAGGCGGATCACCCCTCCACTTT. This translates into CASSLELGGGSPLHF. Looking up the rest from reference TRBV7-2 and TRBJ1-6 gives the full variable domain: GAGVSQSPSNKVTEKGKDVELRCDPISGHTALYWYRQSLGQGLEFLIYFQGNSAPDKSGLPSDRFSAERTGGSVSTLTIQRTQQEDSAVYLCASSLELGGGSPLHFGNGTRLTVT.

This chain uses TRBV18 with TRBJ1-1; 9 bases match TRBD1. The CDR3 spans 14 residues. The germline V gene encodes CDR1 KGHSH and CDR2 LQKENI. Trimming cost V 4 bases and J 5 bases; bases outside gene matches: 5. In DNA form, the CDR3 reads TGTGCCAGCTCACTTGGACAGGGGTGGACTGAAGCTTTCTTT. This translates into CASSLGQGWTEAFF.

This rearrangement joins TRBV11-2 to TRBJ2-7; D not resolved. This CDR3 region has 13 residues. Germline V gene lookup returns CDR1 SGHAT and CDR2 FQNNGV. The ends were cut back, 5 bases at V and 5 bases at J, with 13 bases in the middle. The CDR3 sequence: CASSGRIRNEQYF. In nucleotides, the CDR3 is TGTGCCAGCAGCGGACGAATAAGGAACGAGCAGTACTTC. The full variable domain, rest sourced from reference TRBV11-2 and TRBJ2-7, is EAGVAQSPRYKIIEKRQSVAFWCNPISGHATLYWYQQILGQGPKLLIQFQNNGVVDDSQLPKDRFSAERLKGVDSTLKIQPAKLEDSAVYLCASSGRIRNEQYFGPGTRLTVT.

This clone was found once. The chain is built from TRBV7-8 and TRBJ2-2; TRBD1 matches at 10 bases. The germline V gene encodes CDR1 SGHVS and CDR2 FQNEAQ. The CDR3 extends over 15 amino acids. Unmatched junction bases numbered 5, after V lost 4 bases and J lost 6 bases. CDR3 region: CASSSTGTGAGELFF. In nucleotides, the CDR3 is TGTGCCAGCAGCTCCACCGGGACAGGGGCCGGGGAGCTGTTTTTT.

The V call is TRBV10-2, the J call TRBJ1-3; no firm D call. V dropped 11 bases and J dropped 0 bases, with 17 bases sitting between them. There are 15 residues in the CDR3. The germline V gene has CDR1 WSHSY and CDR2 SAAADI. The CDR3 bases are TGCGCCGCCTCGGGCGGGTTACCCTCTGGAAACACCATATATTTT. Translating gives CAASGGLPSGNTIYF.

The gene calls are TRBV28 and TRBJ1-3; D gene uncertain. The length of the CDR3 is 16 residues. The V gene's germline CDR1 is MDHEN and CDR2 SYDVKM. The ends were cut back, 5 bases at V and 4 bases at J, with 18 bases in the middle. The CDR3 sequence: CASSTSNTGRGNTIYF. The CDR3 nucleotides read TGTGCCAGCAGTACCTCGAATACGGGCAGAGGAAACACCATATATTTT.

V is TRBV16 and J is TRBJ2-1; possibly TRBD2 for D (5 bases). Trimming stripped 2 bases from V and 2 bases from J, with 16 bases between. This CDR3 comprises 17 residues. The V gene's germline CDR1 is KGHSY and CDR2 FQNENV. The DNA of the CDR3 is TGTGCCAGCAGCCAAAAACGCAGCGGCTCCCCCTACAATGAGCAGTTCTTC. It is translated as CASSQKRSGSPYNEQFF.

The chain has TRBV27 and TRBJ1-1; 7 bases are shared with TRBD1. Germline V gives CDR1 MNHEY, CDR2 SMNVEV (reference sequence). With 6 bases clipped from V and 10 bases from J, the junction kept 14 bases outside the gene matches. The CDR3 is 14 amino acids. The CDR3 DNA reads TGTGCCAGCAGCTCCATTTCGGACAGGTCATCAGCTTTCTTT. Its protein product is CASSSISDRSSAFF.

The chain joins TRBV7-9 to TRBJ1-5; D remains ambiguous. The CDR3 consists of 12 residues. V was clipped by 5 bases and J by 5 bases, with 7 bases between them. Germline-derived CDR1 and CDR2 are SEHNR and FQNEAQ (reference sequence). The CDR3 coding sequence is TGTGCCAGCAGCCGGGTGGATCAGCCCCAGCATTTT. It specifies CASSRVDQPQHF. Supplemented by reference TRBV7-9 and TRBJ1-5, the full variable domain reads DTGVSQNPRHKITKRGQNVTFRCDPISEHNRLYWYRQTLGQGPEFLTYFQNEAQLEKSRLLSDRFSAERPKGSFSTLEIQRTEQGDSAMYLCASSRVDQPQHFGDGTRLSIL.

The V gene is TRBV28, the J gene TRBJ2-2; D is unclear. Trimming left V 3 bases short and J 2 bases short, with 13 bases between. The CDR3 spans 16 residues. Germline V gene lookup returns CDR1 MDHEN and CDR2 SYDVKM. The CDR3 DNA reads as TGTGCCAGCAGTTTTTGGGGTGGGGAAAACACCGGGGAGCTGTTTTTT. Its protein product is CASSFWGGENTGELFF.

This clone was recorded a few times. J is TRBJ2-3 and V is TRBV19, with D possibly TRBD2 on 5 matching bases. This CDR3 has 14 residues. The V end was cut by 4 bases, the J end by 1 base, with 9 bases between. Germline V gene lookup returns CDR1 LNHDA and CDR2 SQIVND (reference sequence). This chain's CDR3 is CASSSGLGTDTQYF. Here the CDR3 DNA reads TGTGCCAGTAGTAGCGGGTTGGGCACAGATACGCAGTATTTT.

The gene calls are TRBV6-5 and TRBJ2-7, with 7 bases fitting TRBD1. This CDR3 region has 15 residues. Trimming at V came to 5 bases and at J to 2 bases, leaving 9 bases not matched to a gene. Per the germline V gene, CDR1 is MNHEY and CDR2 is SVGAGI. The CDR3 DNA follows: TGTGCCAGCAGTCCCTGGGGACAGTTACCCTACGAGCAGTACTTC. It codes for CASSPWGQLPYEQYF.